This T cell receptor (beta chain) was obtained from a study of blood T cells in healthy people across ages. Using a J-beta primer mix together with a sample-barcoded 5' primer, a second PCR was run for about 6 to 12 cycles. Each of the cDNA molecules was tagged by a template-switch adaptor with 12 random nucleotides. Every individual sample yielded 3 million or more paired-end reads (each containing CDR3). MiXCR was run by TCRdb on the 5' RACE reads, yielding one entry per CDR3 protein. The sample records over 600,000 distinct CDR3 sequences, around 50% being singletons. V lost 7 bases and J lost 4; bases outside the gene matches: 6. CDR1 is SGHAT, CDR2 FQNNGV, per germline. The CDR3 has 15 residues. General observations from the study: Among T cells, TCR beta diversity per million cells dropped roughly linearly as age rose. The study could not conclusively compare naive and antigen-experienced cells, given its unsorted PBMCs.

With regard to this clonotype: Antigen specificity is unknown.

Sequencing was done on a sample of blood. The chain employs TRBV11-2 and TRBJ2-1, with TRBD2 matching 11 bases. The receptor was derived from a man aged 35-49 years in good health. The CDR3 sequence: CASTRTSGFYNEQFF. CDR3 bases: TGTGCCAGCACCAGGACTAGCGGGTTTTACAATGAGCAGTTCTTC.